The 21 T cell receptor beta chains below all came from one sample that was sequenced in a study of blood T cell repertoires in COVID-19. The protocol was immunoSEQ multiplex PCR, while the TCRdb copy is restricted to in-frame clones and leaves out a portion. The data hold 250,000 or so clones, with about 91% observed a single time. The sample taken for sequencing was peripheral blood. The source is a woman in her 40s who had recovered from COVID-19.

The rearrangement joins TRBV10-1 to TRBJ2-7, with D possibly matching TRBD1 (5 bases). Germline V gene lookup returns CDR1 WNHNN and CDR2 SYGVQD (reference sequence). V shed 6 bases and J shed 9 bases, with 18 bases lying between them. CDR3 length: 13 amino acids. DNA for the CDR3: TGCGCCAGCAGCTTCGCAACCCAGGGCTCGCAGTACTTC. This codes for CASSFATQGSQYF.

This clone was counted a single time. This chain links TRBV19 with TRBJ1-5; weak D call: TRBD1 (6 bases). Germline CDR1 reads LNHDA; CDR2 reads SQIVND (reference sequence). V was trimmed by 3 bases and J by 5 bases, leaving 17 bases between them. The CDR3 totals 16 residues. CDR3 residues: CASSMDPGVLHQPQHF. The CDR3 coding sequence is TGTGCCAGTAGTATGGATCCAGGGGTTTTGCATCAGCCCCAGCATTTT.

V and J are TRBV7-6 and TRBJ2-1; 10 bases map to TRBD2. The CDR3 has 16 amino acids. Germline V gene sequence: CDR1 SGHVS, CDR2 FNYEAQ. V lost 4 bases, J lost 5 bases, and 8 bases stayed unmatched. The CDR3 DNA sequence: TGTGCCAGCAGCTCCCCGGGACTAGCGCTCGACAATGAGCAGTTCTTC. This translates into CASSSPGLALDNEQFF. Full variable domain (missing parts from reference TRBV7-6 and TRBJ2-1): GAGVSQSPRYKVTKRGQDVALRCDPISGHVSLYWYRQALGQGPEFLTYFNYEAQQDKSGLPNDRFSAERPEGSISTLTIQRTEQRDSAMYRCASSSPGLALDNEQFFGPGTRLTVL.

Here the CDR3 reads CASSLGTGPSTDTQYF. The CDR3 nucleotides are TGTGCCAGCAGCTTAGGTACAGGGCCGAGCACAGATACGCAGTATTTT. V and J are TRBV11-2 and TRBJ2-3; perhaps TRBD1 as D (6 bases). Deletions cut 1 base from V and 0 bases from J, with 11 bases between. Germline CDR1 is SGHAT and CDR2 is FQNNGV. The CDR3 is 16 residues long. Based on the CDR3 plus reference TRBV11-2 and TRBJ2-3, the full variable domain is EAGVAQSPRYKIIEKRQSVAFWCNPISGHATLYWYQQILGQGPKLLIQFQNNGVVDDSQLPKDRFSAERLKGVDSTLKIQPAKLEDSAVYLCASSLGTGPSTDTQYFGPGTRLTVL.

The chain carries TRBV7-9 and TRBJ2-7; D gene ambiguous. Per germline, CDR1 SEHNR and CDR2 FQNEAQ (reference sequence). V lost 0 bases and J 2 bases, leaving 11 bases between the germline ends. The CDR3 totals 15 residues. The CDR3 nucleotides read TGTGCCAGCAGCTTAGCCGCTCCACGAGCCTACGAGCAGTACTTC. Residues: CASSLAAPRAYEQYF.

This chain uses TRBV12-3 or TRBV12-4 with TRBJ2-1, with TRBD2 identical over 11 bases. With V trimmed by 6 bases and J by 6 bases, 1 base remained unmatched. The CDR3 is 13 amino acids. The CDR3 DNA reads TGTGCCAGCAGACTAGCGGGAGTCAATGAGCAGTTCTTC. Amino acid sequence: CASRLAGVNEQFF.

This clone was observed once. The chain has TRBV2 and TRBJ2-5, with 9 bases identical to TRBD2. Trimming at V came to 2 bases and at J to 7 bases, leaving 2 bases not matched to a gene. The CDR3 runs to 13 residues. Germline V gene lookup returns CDR1 SNHLY and CDR2 FYNNEI. This CDR3 reads CASSERRGGTQYF. DNA of the CDR3: TGTGCCAGCAGTGAAAGGCGGGGGGGGACCCAGTACTTC.

The chain is built from TRBV2 and TRBJ2-7; 8 bases are shared with TRBD1. Germline CDR1 reads SNHLY; CDR2 reads FYNNEI. Losses at the gene ends were 0 bases for V and 2 bases for J; bases not matched to a gene: 3. This CDR3 contains 15 residues. The CDR3 region is CASSEAGTGPYEQYV. The CDR3 nucleotides read TGTGCCAGCAGTGAAGCCGGGACAGGACCCTACGAGCAGTACGTC.

The J gene is TRBJ1-5, the V gene TRBV20-1, with 9 bases identical to TRBD1. V shed 3 bases and J 6 bases; nucleotides not matched to a gene: 9. The CDR3 consists of 15 residues. Germline lookup yields CDR1 DFQATT and CDR2 SNEGSKA (reference sequence). The CDR3 nucleotides read TGCAGTGCTAGTAACAGGGGGCGCGGGCTTCAGCCCCAGCATTTT. Translated, it gives CSASNRGRGLQPQHF.

The rearrangement links TRBV11-3 to TRBJ2-3, with TRBD2 matching over 7 bases. Germline values: CDR1 SGHNT, CDR2 YENEEA. The junction had 12 bases not matched to a gene; V was cut back by 2 bases and J by 4 bases. The CDR3 extends over 17 amino acids. The CDR3 nucleotides read TGTGCCAGCAGCTTATTTGGAGCGGGAATCGTCCCAGATACGCAGTATTTT. Translated, it gives CASSLFGAGIVPDTQYF. Using reference TRBV11-3 and TRBJ2-3 for the parts outside the CDR3, the full variable domain is EAGVVQSPRYKIIEKKQPVAFWCNPISGHNTLYWYLQNLGQGPELLIRYENEEAVDDSQLPKDRFSAERLKGVDSTLKIQPAELGDSAVYLCASSLFGAGIVPDTQYFGPGTRLTVL.

This chain uses TRBV6-2 or TRBV6-3 with TRBJ2-7; 9 positions match TRBD1. With 2 bases clipped from V and 4 bases from J, the junction kept 12 bases outside the gene matches. In germline, CDR1 is MNHEY, CDR2 SVGEGT. The CDR3 contains 17 residues. The CDR3 coding sequence is TGTGCCAGCAGTTACCCGACGACCGGGACAGGGATTTACGAGCAGTACGTC. As protein: CASSYPTTGTGIYEQYV.

This clone has a handful of counts. The sample carries other DNA sequences with the same CDR3. The chain is built from TRBV5-6 and TRBJ2-7, with TRBD1 as a possible D gene (5 bases). The V end lost 1 base, the J end lost 2 bases, and 7 bases lay between the germline ends. The CDR3 spans 13 residues. Germline CDR1 reads SGHDT; CDR2 reads YYEEEE. In DNA form, the CDR3 reads TGTGCCAGCAGCTTGACAGGAACCTACGAGCAGTACTTC. Translated: CASSLTGTYEQYF.

This clone was counted a few times. V and J are TRBV19 and TRBJ1-6; perhaps TRBD1 as D (5 bases). The CDR3 length is 14 residues. V was trimmed by 6 bases and J by 3 bases, leaving 9 bases between them. Looked up from germline, CDR1 is LNHDA and CDR2 is SQIVND (reference sequence). This chain's CDR3 is CASRPGLYNSPLHF. DNA for the CDR3: TGTGCCAGTAGACCGGGACTCTATAATTCACCCCTCCACTTT.

The V call is TRBV4-1, the J call TRBJ2-3; 9 bases are shared with TRBD2. The CDR3 is 16 amino acids. Unmatched junction bases numbered 7, after V lost 1 base and J lost 5 bases. Germline values: CDR1 MGHRA, CDR2 YSYEKL. The CDR3 sequence: CASSQGVAGGQDTQYF. DNA for the CDR3: TGCGCCAGCAGCCAAGGTGTGGCGGGGGGGCAAGATACGCAGTATTTT.

V gene TRBV18 combines with J gene TRBJ2-5, with D tentatively TRBD1 (6 bases). Trimming stripped 1 base from V and 3 bases from J, with 9 bases between. The V gene's germline CDR1 is KGHSH and CDR2 LQKENI. This CDR3 comprises 14 residues. The CDR3 sequence: CASSPRQAEETQYF. Here the CDR3 DNA reads TGTGCCAGCTCACCACGACAGGCCGAAGAGACCCAGTACTTC.

This chain links TRBV3-1 (or the pseudogene TRBV3-2) with TRBJ2-7, with D possibly TRBD1 on 5 matching bases. The CDR3 loop spans 17 amino acids. V gave up 0 bases and J gave up 0 bases, with 15 bases separating them. The V gene's germline CDR1 is LGHDT and CDR2 YNNKEL (reference sequence). The CDR3 region has the DNA TGTGCCAGCAGCCAAGATAAGATAGATCAGGGCTCCTACGAGCAGTACGTC. Its protein is CASSQDKIDQGSYEQYV.

The chain employs TRBV6-2 or TRBV6-3 and TRBJ2-2; TRBD2 agrees at 10 bases. Losses at the gene ends were 1 base for V and 7 bases for J; bases not matched to a gene: 6. Germline loops: CDR1 MNHEY, CDR2 SVGEGT. This CDR3 has 16 amino acids. In DNA form, the CDR3 reads TGTGCCAGCAGTTACTTAGCGGGAGGTTCTAGCGGGGAGCTGTTTTTT. Translated, it gives CASSYLAGGSSGELFF.

The chain recombines TRBV29-1 with TRBJ2-1; maybe TRBD1 (5 bases). The length of the CDR3 is 11 residues. V was shortened by 7 bases and J by 8 bases, with 12 bases between the two germline ends. The germline CDR1 and CDR2 sequences are SQVTM and ANQGSEA. CDR3 sequence reads: CSGERGYEQFF. In nucleotides, the CDR3 is TGCAGCGGAGAAAGGGGCTATGAGCAGTTCTTC.

The V gene is TRBV2, the J gene TRBJ2-3; D perhaps matches TRBD2 (6 bases). In germline, CDR1 is SNHLY, CDR2 FYNNEI. The V end lost 7 bases, the J end lost 6 bases, and 11 bases lay between the germline ends. The CDR3 has 12 amino acids. Written as DNA, the CDR3 is TGTGCCAGCAAAGGAGGAGGGGATACGCAGTATTTT. Its translation: CASKGGGDTQYF.

The genes are TRBV5-1 and TRBJ2-7; 10 bases agree with TRBD2. Germline loops: CDR1 SGHRS, CDR2 YFSETQ. V trimming: 4 bases; J trimming: 0 bases; junction bases outside the gene matches: 4. The CDR3 is 15 amino acids. The CDR3 loop reads CASSLGLAISYEQYF. The CDR3 nucleotides read TGCGCCAGCAGCCTGGGACTAGCGATCTCCTACGAGCAGTACTTC.

This clone was found a few times. This chain connects TRBV27 to TRBJ1-5; D is possibly TRBD1 (5 bases). CDR3 length equals 13 residues. From germline, CDR1 is MNHEY and CDR2 SMNVEV (reference sequence). V was shortened by 2 bases and J by 10 bases, with 12 bases between the two germline ends. This CDR3 is CASSLRREGPQHF. As DNA, the CDR3 is TGTGCCAGCAGTTTACGCAGGGAAGGCCCCCAGCATTTT.